This record covers a single T cell receptor (beta chain). Antigen specificity is unknown. The entry originates in a study of cytomegalovirus exposure and HLA in healthy donors. Study-level information: Of 398 genotyped donors, about 80% clustered with self-reported Caucasian donors. Findings and limits, study-wide: Listed as cytomegalovirus-associated were over 150 TCR beta chains. Productive status was seen about 90% or about 30% of the time for most TCR beta V segments in an earlier analysis.

The PCR was carried out with 60 Vbeta primers and 13 Jbeta primers. TCRdb keeps only in-frame clones here, not all; method: immunoSEQ multiplex PCR. The sample yields over 110,000 clones, about 79% seen once. The receptor was isolated from a male donor in good health and CMV-seronegative. The sample consisted of PBMCs.

This CDR3 reads CASSQDRQGCSNQPQHF. CDR3 coding DNA: TGTGCCAGCAGCCAAGATCGACAGGGTTGTAGCAATCAGCCCCAGCATTTT. The chain employs TRBV14 and TRBJ1-5, with 7 bases fitting TRBD1. The CDR3 is 17 residues long. V was clipped by 0 bases and J by 0 bases; unmatched bases: 5. Germline V gives CDR1 SGHDN, CDR2 FVKESK.